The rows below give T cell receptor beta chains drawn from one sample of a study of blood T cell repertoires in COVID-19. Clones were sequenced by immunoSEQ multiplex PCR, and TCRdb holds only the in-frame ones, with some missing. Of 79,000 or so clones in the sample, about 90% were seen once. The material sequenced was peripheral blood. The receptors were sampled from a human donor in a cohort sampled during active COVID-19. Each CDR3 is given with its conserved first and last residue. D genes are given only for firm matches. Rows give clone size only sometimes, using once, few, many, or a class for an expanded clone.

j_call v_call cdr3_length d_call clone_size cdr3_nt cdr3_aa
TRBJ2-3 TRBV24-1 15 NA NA TGTGCCACCAGTGAACAGGGAAAGAGCACAGATACGCAGTATTTT CATSEQGKSTDTQYF
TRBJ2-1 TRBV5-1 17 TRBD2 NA TGCGCCAGCAGCTTGGGGGGCCTAGCGGTCTCCTACAATGAGCAGTTCTTC CASSLGGLAVSYNEQFF
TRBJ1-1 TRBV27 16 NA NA TGTGCCAGCAGTCCCGGCCCCAGTTGGGAGGACACTGAAGCTTTCTTT CASSPGPSWEDTEAFF
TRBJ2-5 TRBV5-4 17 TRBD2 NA TGTGCCAGCAGCTTGGAACTAGCGGGAGGTTCCCAAGAGACCCAGTACTTC CASSLELAGGSQETQYF
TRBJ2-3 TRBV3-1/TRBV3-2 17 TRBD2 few TGTGCCAGCAGCCTTAGGACTAGCGGGAGTAGGGCAGATACGCAGTATTTT CASSLRTSGSRADTQYF
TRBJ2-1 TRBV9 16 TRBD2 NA TGTGCCAGCAGCGTAGATGTAGCGGGCGCCTACAATGAGCAGTTCTTC CASSVDVAGAYNEQFF
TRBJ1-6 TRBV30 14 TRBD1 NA TGTGCCTCCTCCCGGACAGGGCCCAATTCACCCCTCCACTTT CASSRTGPNSPLHF
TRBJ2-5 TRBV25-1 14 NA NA TGTGCCAGCAGCTACGGAGGTCACCAAGAGACCCAGTACTTC CASSYGGHQETQYF
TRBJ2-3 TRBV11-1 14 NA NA TGTGCCAGCAGCTTGCGGAACCCCACAGATACGCAGTATTTT CASSLRNPTDTQYF
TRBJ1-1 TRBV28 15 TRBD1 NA TGTGCCAGCAGTGCCGCCGACAGGGTGGGGACTGAAGCTTTCTTT CASSAADRVGTEAFF
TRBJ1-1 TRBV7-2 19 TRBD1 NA TGTGCCAGCAGCTTTAACAAAAGCGACAGGGGGCGGGGAAACACTGAAGCTTTCTTT CASSFNKSDRGRGNTEAFF
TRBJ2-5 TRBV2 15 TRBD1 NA TGTGCCAGCCTTGGACAGGGGTTGGTCGGCGAGACCCAGTACTTC CASLGQGLVGETQYF
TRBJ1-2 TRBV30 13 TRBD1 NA TGTGCCTGGAGCTTAGGGACAGTCTATGGCTACACCTTC CAWSLGTVYGYTF
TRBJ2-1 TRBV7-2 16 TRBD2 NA TGTGCCAGCCGGGGGGCCAGCGGGAGGCCGTACAATGAGCAGTTCTTC CASRGASGRPYNEQFF
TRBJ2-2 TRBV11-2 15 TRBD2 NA TGTGCCAGCAGCCGCCGCGGGAGAGGGACCGGGGAGCTGTTTTTT CASSRRGRGTGELFF
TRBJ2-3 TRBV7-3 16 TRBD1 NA TGTGCCAGCAGCGCCGGGACAGGGCCGACCACAGATACGCAATATTTT CASSAGTGPTTDTQYF
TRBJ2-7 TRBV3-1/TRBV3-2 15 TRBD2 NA TGTGCCAGCAGCCCCGGCCTAGCGGGAGTGTACGAGCAGTACTTC CASSPGLAGVYEQYF
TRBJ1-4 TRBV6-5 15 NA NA TGTGCCAGCAGTTACGACAAGTGGACTAATGAAAAACTGTTTTTT CASSYDKWTNEKLFF